This is a list of T cell receptor beta chains from one sample in a study of T-cell memory formation after mild COVID-19. TCRdb re-called the 5' RACE reads through MiXCR, storing one row per CDR3 protein. The sample shows 150,000 or so distinct CDR3 sequences, about 14% of them seen only once. The source material was PBMCs or a T cell subset sorted from them (not recorded which). Every receptor here comes from an adult woman who had mild COVID-19 (a few samples of this study predate the infection). Cell type and time point are not known. The CDR3 runs from the conserved cysteine through the conserved F or W. The D gene is left open where the match is weak. The listing skips clone size in some rows; elsewhere it reads once, few, many or a size class.

clone size | D gene | J gene | V gene | CDR3 protein
few | . | TRBJ2-3 | TRBV24-1 | CATSDLGGAGDTQYF
many | . | TRBJ2-7 | TRBV3-1 | CASSQNRLSYEQYF
. | . | TRBJ1-1 | TRBV14 | CASSQDGFPAFF
few | TRBD1 | TRBJ2-7 | TRBV2 | CASSSGTGASYEQYF
few | TRBD2 | TRBJ2-7 | TRBV7-2 | CASSLPRAGADEQYF
. | . | TRBJ2-3 | TRBV7-8 | CASSSLSTDTQYF
few | TRBD1 | TRBJ2-7 | TRBV6-2/TRBV6-3 | CASSPPTGASYEQYF
. | TRBD2 | TRBJ2-2 | TRBV20-1 | CSASNPSGGQKGELFF
few | . | TRBJ2-5 | TRBV12-3/TRBV12-4 | CASSLRSTWDGGETQYF
many | TRBD2 | TRBJ2-1 | TRBV15 | CASSTSGMYNEQFF
. | . | TRBJ1-5 | TRBV27 | CASSLAQGGQPQHF
few | . | TRBJ2-5 | TRBV20-1 | CSARAGASRTQYF
. | . | TRBJ1-1 | TRBV6-4 | CASSELPQAEAFF
. | . | TRBJ2-3 | TRBV3-1 | CASSQDGVLGDTQYF
few | . | TRBJ2-1 | TRBV10-2 | CASTEQRASYNEQFF
. | . | TRBJ1-6 | TRBV4-1 | CASSPTQGSDSPLHF
many | TRBD2 | TRBJ2-3 | TRBV5-1 | CASSLAGGADTQYF
many | . | TRBJ2-7 | TRBV5-1 | CASSLEGNYEQYF
. | TRBD2 | TRBJ2-2 | TRBV7-9 | CASSLVGTSRTGELFF
. | . | TRBJ1-5 | TRBV6-6 | CASSPQEIGNQPQHF
few | . | TRBJ2-1 | TRBV27 | CASSLLPRYDYNEQFF
. | . | TRBJ2-2 | TRBV5-1 | CASSYGGGNTGELFF
. | TRBD1 | TRBJ2-1 | TRBV25-1 | CASRQGHNEQFF
few | TRBD2 | TRBJ2-2 | TRBV7-3 | CASSRGLAGGTGELFF
many | TRBD2 | TRBJ2-5 | TRBV7-2 | CASSPNGAGVRETQYF
few | TRBD2 | TRBJ2-3 | TRBV2 | CASSRDAGGSTDTQYF
. | . | TRBJ2-7 | TRBV27 | CASSGIGEQYF
. | . | TRBJ2-7 | TRBV29-1 | CSVEQGPGSYEQYF
few | . | TRBJ2-7 | TRBV20-1 | CSARAASYEQYF
. | . | TRBJ2-6 | TRBV6-5 | CASSPQGLGANVLTF
few | TRBD2 | TRBJ2-1 | TRBV7-7 | CASSLDTSGSHEQFF
. | . | TRBJ2-1 | TRBV6-5 | CASTNIMLLPEQFF
. | . | TRBJ1-1 | TRBV9 | CASSVDSLNTEAFF
few | TRBD2 | TRBJ2-1 | TRBV5-1 | CASSLISGSVAHEQFF
. | . | TRBJ2-7 | TRBV3-1 | CASSRIDGGEQYF
. | TRBD1 | TRBJ1-4 | TRBV18 | CASSTNRGANEKLFF
few | . | TRBJ2-4 | TRBV6-6 | CASSYSLGGAKNIQYF
. | . | TRBJ2-2 | TRBV29-1 | CSVDFRTGELFF
. | TRBD2 | TRBJ2-1 | TRBV7-3 | CASSFIGLAGKGEQFF
few | . | TRBJ2-7 | TRBV4-2 | CASSQGGTANEQYF
few | . | TRBJ2-3 | TRBV7-6 | CASSLAPGVISTDTQYF
few | TRBD2 | TRBJ2-3 | TRBV6-2/TRBV6-3 | CASSSIRFLAGEVDTQYF
few | . | TRBJ2-7 | TRBV6-2/TRBV6-3 | CASSYSRGEGPSYEQYF
many | TRBD2 | TRBJ2-1 | TRBV7-2 | CASSSAGGRVINEQFF
few | TRBD2 | TRBJ2-1 | TRBV10-3 | CAISESSASGGANEQFF
. | . | TRBJ2-7 | TRBV5-6 | CASSLNGNYYEQYF
many | . | TRBJ2-1 | TRBV7-9 | CASRPSSYNEQFF
. | . | TRBJ2-7 | TRBV7-2 | CASSSEDRPPYEQYF
few | . | TRBJ1-1 | TRBV5-1 | CASSLEAGSTEAFF
few | . | TRBJ1-4 | TRBV12-3/TRBV12-4 | CASSWGMGDEKLFF
. | TRBD1 | TRBJ2-6 | TRBV6-4 | CAGQTGTGANVLTF
few | TRBD2 | TRBJ2-5 | TRBV6-2/TRBV6-3 | CASDGTSGIKTQYF
few | TRBD1 | TRBJ1-5 | TRBV12-3/TRBV12-4 | CASTNTGVGNQPQHF